The 6 T cell receptor beta chains reported below all come from one sample, sequenced in a study of T cells after yellow fever vaccination. TCRdb re-analysed the 5' RACE reads in MiXCR, keeping a single row per CDR3 protein. The table has roughly 330,000 distinct CDR3 sequences, 6.8% seen once. The material sequenced was PBMCs, taken about 49 days after the first yellow fever vaccination. The receptors here all came from a man younger than 35 who received the YFV17D yellow fever vaccine.

This clonotype appeared many times. This rearrangement joins TRBV29-1 to TRBJ1-3, with a tentative D call TRBD1 (5 bases). Trimming cost V 7 bases and J 4 bases, with 17 bases left between them. The CDR3 consists of 14 residues. Germline lookup yields CDR1 SQVTM and CDR2 ANQGSEA. The CDR3 protein is CSAVITGGGNTIYF. CDR3 nucleotide sequence: TGCAGCGCTGTGATAACGGGGGGAGGAAACACCATATATTTT.

This clonotype was seen only a few times. V gene TRBV4-1 combines with J gene TRBJ1-2; D perhaps matches TRBD1 (5 bases). The V end was cut by 0 bases, the J end by 5 bases, with 13 bases between. The CDR3 extends over 15 amino acids. Germline loops: CDR1 MGHRA, CDR2 YSYEKL. CDR3 in amino acids: CASSQDLGQRYGYTF. Written as DNA, the CDR3 is TGCGCCAGCAGCCAAGATCTCGGACAAAGGTATGGCTACACCTTC.

This sequence joins TRBV6-6 and TRBJ2-7; D call uncertain. This CDR3 comprises 12 residues. V dropped 6 bases and J dropped 7 bases, with 13 bases sitting between them. Germline loops: CDR1 MNHNY, CDR2 SVGAGI (reference sequence). The DNA for the CDR3 is TGTGCCAGCAGCTACACCCATGAGGAGCAGTACTTC. This sequence encodes CASSYTHEEQYF.

The chain is built from TRBV28 and TRBJ2-1; D gene uncertain. The CDR3 is 12 residues long. Germline CDR1 reads MDHEN; CDR2 reads SYDVKM. V was cut by 6 bases and J by 4 bases, with 7 bases left in between. CDR3 protein: CASSVPYNEQFF. CDR3 nucleotide sequence: TGTGCCAGCAGCGTGCCTTACAATGAGCAGTTCTTC.

The rearrangement joins TRBV10-1 to TRBJ2-3; 7 bases map to TRBD2. Losses at the gene ends were 2 bases for V and 2 bases for J; bases not matched to a gene: 7. Germline CDR1 WNHNN, CDR2 SYGVQD (reference sequence). The CDR3 extends over 16 amino acids. This CDR3 is CASSEGRRGTTDTQYF. The CDR3 DNA follows: TGCGCCAGCAGTGAGGGAAGGCGGGGGACCACAGATACGCAGTATTTT.

This clonotype was recorded at least ten times. The chain employs TRBV28 and TRBJ2-5; D is unresolved. Trimming took 6 bases from V and 2 from J, leaving 10 bases between them. CDR1 is MDHEN and CDR2 is SYDVKM in the germline V gene. The CDR3 is made up of 13 amino acids. This CDR3 reads CASRPTPQETQYF. CDR3 DNA sequence: TGTGCCAGCAGGCCGACACCTCAAGAGACCCAGTACTTC.